This T cell receptor beta chain was sequenced during a study of T cells after posttransplantation cyclophosphamide. Study-wide points: TRB overlap between skin or GI tissue T cells and blood was limited. Recipient CMV seropositivity and CMV reactivation strongly tracked TRB clonality. Later post-transplant blood repertoires were often dominated by donor CD8+ memory clones.

Busulfan-fludarabine conditioning, marrow transplant, and cyclophosphamide on days +3 and +4 were administered. The J segment lost 3 bases and the V segment lost 6 bases, leaving 1 base of the junction unmatched. The CDR3 spans 13 residues. From germline, CDR1 is MNHEY and CDR2 SVGAGI. This clone was picked up a small number of times. Its antigen remains unknown. Assay used: immunoSEQ multiplex PCR; TCRdb lists only in-frame clones, some missing. In the table there are tens of thousands of clones, roughly 78% of which are singletons. The starting material was CD4+ T cells sorted from blood, obtained approximately 2,000 days after a stem cell transplant with posttransplant cyclophosphamide. The gene calls are TRBV6-5 and TRBJ2-7; the match to TRBD1 covers 11 bases. This TCR came from a female patient between 40 and 50 years old who received an allogeneic stem cell transplant from a related donor, was CMV-positive, and had no GVHD. Some T cells may trace back to the graft donor. This CDR3 is CASRGTGGYEQYF. The CDR3 DNA is TGTGCCAGCAGAGGGACAGGGGGCTACGAGCAGTACTTC.